One sample yielded the 26 T cell receptor beta chains listed below, sequenced in a study of blood T cells in healthy people across ages. A second PCR of 7 to 11 cycles used a sample-barcoded 5' primer and a J-beta primer mix. TCRdb redid the calling of the 5' RACE reads with MiXCR, one entry per CDR3 protein. Here the sample spans around 1,100,000 distinct CDR3 sequences, 30% to 40% being singletons. The specimen sequenced was blood. The receptors stem from a man in his late teens or twenties in good health.

The chain employs TRBV6-2 or TRBV6-3 and TRBJ2-7; D is tentatively TRBD1 or TRBD2 (5 bases each). The germline V gene has CDR1 MNHEY and CDR2 SVGEGT. This CDR3 spans 14 amino acids. Deletions cut 2 bases from V and 1 base from J, with 9 bases between. The CDR3 protein is CASSYPGPSYEQYF. DNA of the CDR3: TGTGCCAGCAGTTACCCGGGACCATCCTACGAGCAGTACTTC.

A word on this clonotype: This may stem from a read error, because a much larger clone lies one nucleotide away. V and J are TRBV7-9 and TRBJ1-4; unclear D gene. The germline gives CDR1 SEHNR, CDR2 FQNEAQ (reference sequence). Trimming cost V 0 bases and J 0 bases, with 5 bases left between them. There are 15 residues in the CDR3. The DNA of the CDR3 is TGTGCCAGCAGCTTAGCGGGTCCAACTAATGAAAAACTGTTTTTT. Its protein is CASSLAGPTNEKLFF.

The chain combines TRBV6-6 with TRBJ1-5; perhaps TRBD1 as D (5 bases). CDR3 length equals 14 residues. Per germline, CDR1 MNHNY and CDR2 SVGAGI (reference sequence). V lost 4 bases and J lost 3, with 10 bases in between. As DNA, the CDR3 is TGTGCCAGCAGTTCGACCGGGACCAATCAGCCCCAGCATTTT. Protein sequence: CASSSTGTNQPQHF.

This clonotype was seen repeatedly, ten times or more. J is TRBJ2-3 and V is TRBV4-3; 7 positions agree with TRBD1. Per the germline V gene, CDR1 is LGHNA and CDR2 is YSLEER. This CDR3 spans 16 amino acids. V lost 3 bases to trimming and J lost 4 bases; unmatched junction nucleotides: 10. The CDR3 here is CASSHARRDSSDTQYF. The CDR3 nucleotides are TGCGCCAGCAGCCATGCCCGCCGGGACAGTTCAGATACGCAGTATTTT.

The table lists this clonotype with a few counts. The chain joins TRBV27 to TRBJ2-3; D is possibly TRBD1 (6 bases). Germline loops: CDR1 MNHEY, CDR2 SMNVEV (reference sequence). With 8 bases removed from V and 2 bases from J, the gap between germline ends came to 14 bases. This CDR3 spans 14 amino acids. The CDR3, as DNA: TGTGCCAGCCGGGTGGCAGGGGTCACAGATACGCAGTATTTT. The encoded protein is CASRVAGVTDTQYF.

This chain links TRBV12-3 or TRBV12-4 with TRBJ1-4; TRBD1 matches at 7 bases. The CDR3 is 15 residues long. V was clipped by 6 bases and J by 4 bases; unmatched bases: 8. The CDR3 region is CASRQRTGGNEKLFF. CDR3 bases: TGTGCCAGCAGGCAAAGGACAGGCGGTAATGAAAAACTGTTTTTT.

V usage is TRBV2 and J usage is TRBJ2-3; 13 bases are shared with TRBD2. Germline CDR1 and CDR2: SNHLY and FYNNEI. The CDR3 is 16 residues long. With 10 bases clipped from V and 0 bases from J, the junction kept 7 bases outside the gene matches. Written as DNA, the CDR3 is TGTGCCACCTCAAGGGGACTAGCGGGAAGCACAGATACGCAGTATTTT. Protein product: CATSRGLAGSTDTQYF.

The J gene is TRBJ1-1, the V gene TRBV5-1; D uncertain. CDR3 length equals 16 residues. V lost 0 bases and J 3 bases, leaving 15 bases between the germline ends. Germline CDR1 reads SGHRS; CDR2 reads YFSETQ. The CDR3 bases are TGCGCCAGCAGCTTGGAGTCAGGAAGGTGGGACACTGAAGCTTTCTTT. The encoded protein is CASSLESGRWDTEAFF.

This clonotype was observed a few times. V usage is TRBV6-2 or TRBV6-3 and J usage is TRBJ2-4; D is unresolved. In germline, CDR1 is MNHEY, CDR2 SVGEGT. The germline V and J ends were trimmed by 0 bases and 3 bases, with 15 bases remaining between them. This CDR3 has 17 residues. The CDR3 bases are TGTGCCAGCAGTTACTCTAGCCTACACTCGGGCAAAAACATTCAGTACTTC. Its protein is CASSYSSLHSGKNIQYF.

The chain has TRBV6-5 and TRBJ2-2; D is ambiguous. CDR3 length equals 14 residues. CDR1 and CDR2 from the germline V gene are MNHEY and SVGAGI. V was cut by 2 bases and J by 4 bases, with 8 bases left in between. This CDR3 reads CASSYNYITGELFF. CDR3 nucleotide sequence: TGTGCCAGCAGTTACAACTACATCACCGGGGAGCTGTTTTTT.

The chain employs TRBV7-3 and TRBJ1-1, with D unclear. Germline values: CDR1 SGHTA, CDR2 FQGTGA. This CDR3 has 13 amino acids. Between the trimmed V and J ends, which lost 5 bases and 1 base, there was a span of 8 bases. The CDR3 sequence: CASSLDANTEAFF. CDR3 coding DNA: TGTGCCAGCAGCCTAGATGCGAACACTGAAGCTTTCTTT.

This rearrangement joins TRBV20-1 to TRBJ2-3; 7 nucleotides line up with TRBD2. Germline CDR1 and CDR2: DFQATT and SNEGSKA (reference sequence). With 1 base clipped from V and 2 bases from J, the junction kept 12 bases outside the gene matches. CDR3 length: 17 residues. For the CDR3, the DNA is TGCAGTGCTAGAGGGCTTCTGGCGGGGGTCCACACAGATACGCAGTATTTT. Translated: CSARGLLAGVHTDTQYF.

This clonotype showed up just a few times. The V gene is TRBV29-1, the J gene TRBJ2-7; tentatively, D is TRBD2 (6 bases). This CDR3 is 18 amino acids long. Between the trimmed V and J ends, which lost 3 bases and 3 bases, there was a span of 27 bases. CDR1 SQVTM and CDR2 ANQGSEA come from the germline V gene. CDR3: CSVEAGISGTVGVYEQYF. The CDR3 nucleotides are TGCAGCGTTGAGGCGGGGATTAGTGGGACGGTTGGGGTCTACGAGCAGTACTTC.

The chain uses TRBV19 and TRBJ2-5, with 8 bases aligning to TRBD1. Losses at the gene ends were 7 bases for V and 11 bases for J; bases not matched to a gene: 27. The germline V gene has CDR1 LNHDA and CDR2 SQIVND (reference sequence). The CDR3 covers 18 residues. The CDR3 spells CASTTWASDRGGYNEQYF. The CDR3, as DNA: TGTGCCAGTACCACATGGGCCTCAGACAGGGGCGGCTACAATGAGCAGTACTTC. The full variable domain, completed using reference TRBV19 and TRBJ2-5, is DGGITQSPKYLFRKEGQNVTLSCEQNLNHDAMYWYRQDPGQGLRLIYYSQIVNDFQKGDIAEGYSVSREKKESFPLTVTSAQKNPTAFYLCASTTWASDRGGYNEQYFGPGTRLLVL.

V gene TRBV6-5 combines with J gene TRBJ2-1; 8 bases are shared with TRBD1. The trim removed 2 bases at V and 12 bases at J, leaving 24 bases unmatched. The CDR3 has 19 residues. The germline gives CDR1 MNHEY, CDR2 SVGAGI. The CDR3 loop is CASSYTTRPNRGYLGGQFF. CDR3 sequence (DNA): TGTGCCAGCAGTTACACCACCCGACCAAACAGGGGGTATTTGGGTGGGCAGTTCTTC.

Details on this clonotype: At one end the junction does not follow the germline gene, possibly because of a read error. The chain couples TRBV7-2 to TRBJ1-2; D uncertain. Germline CDR1 is SGHTA and CDR2 is FQGNSA. CDR3 length equals 14 residues. The CDR3 bases are TGTGCCAGCAGTTTAGGAGGGTTTGGCTATGGCTACACCTTC. Protein: CASSLGGFGYGYTF. Using reference TRBV7-2 and TRBJ1-2 for the parts outside the CDR3, the full variable domain is GAGVSQSPSNKVTEKGKDVELRCDPISGHTALYWYRQSLGQGLEFLIYFQGNSAPDKSGLPSDRFSAERTGGSVSTLTIQRTQQEDSAVYLCASSLGGFGYGYTFGSGTRLTVV.

The chain recombines TRBV6-5 with TRBJ1-1, with 10 bases lining up with TRBD1. The CDR3 has 16 amino acids. Germline CDR1 reads MNHEY; CDR2 reads SVGAGI. V lost 2 bases to trimming and J lost 5 bases; unmatched junction nucleotides: 8. CDR3 coding DNA: TGTGCCAGCAGTTACAGGGACAGGGGTCTGCCGACTGAAGCTTTCTTT. Translated, it gives CASSYRDRGLPTEAFF.

This clonotype was detected only a few times. The chain uses TRBV5-1 and TRBJ2-3; 11 bases align to TRBD2. J was trimmed by 1 base and V by 3 bases; bases with no gene match: 7. The germline CDR1 and CDR2 sequences are SGHRS and YFSETQ. The CDR3 has 17 residues. In DNA form, the CDR3 reads TGCGCCAGCAGCTCGAACCTAGCGGGGGGCCGCACAGATACGCAGTATTTT. This translates into CASSSNLAGGRTDTQYF.

This clonotype was detected ten times or more. CDR3 residues: CASTYGLKSPDTQYF. CDR3 sequence (DNA): TGCGCCAGCACGTACGGTCTGAAGAGCCCAGATACGCAGTATTTT. The chain carries TRBV5-1 and TRBJ2-3; no reliable D call. Germline CDR1 is SGHRS and CDR2 is YFSETQ. This CDR3 has 15 amino acids. V shed 6 bases and J shed 4 bases, with 18 bases lying between them.

The table lists this clonotype with a few counts. This chain joins TRBV7-9 and TRBJ1-1, with D possibly TRBD1 on 6 matching bases. Germline lookup yields CDR1 SEHNR and CDR2 FQNEAQ (reference sequence). The V and J ends lost 4 bases and 7 bases respectively, with 10 bases between them. This CDR3 contains 12 residues. Here the CDR3 reads CASSSGQLEAFF. CDR3 sequence (DNA): TGTGCCAGCAGCTCGGGACAACTTGAAGCTTTCTTT.

The CDR3 loop is CRAGTGNTEAFF. The CDR3 DNA reads TGCAGAGCCGGGACAGGGAACACTGAAGCTTTCTTT. The genes are TRBV20-1 and TRBJ1-1, with 8 bases lining up with TRBD1. CDR1 is DFQATT and CDR2 is SNEGSKA in the germline V gene (reference sequence). This CDR3 has 12 amino acids.

The chain employs TRBV4-1 and TRBJ1-2; D is ambiguous. The CDR3 has 15 residues. Germline values: CDR1 MGHRA, CDR2 YSYEKL. The V and J ends lost 1 base and 6 bases respectively, with 15 bases between them. The CDR3 loop reads CASSQALLGPHGYTF. The CDR3 coding sequence is TGCGCCAGCAGCCAAGCGTTGTTGGGTCCCCATGGCTACACCTTC.

This clonotype was seen a handful of times. J is TRBJ1-5 and V is TRBV27; no definite D call. Germline CDR1 MNHEY, CDR2 SMNVEV (reference sequence). This CDR3 is built from 17 residues. Between the trimmed V and J ends, which lost 1 base and 5 bases, there was a span of 18 bases. CDR3 residues: CASSLFDEGGGDQPQHF. CDR3 DNA sequence: TGTGCCAGCAGTTTATTTGATGAGGGAGGCGGAGATCAGCCCCAGCATTTT.

V is TRBV10-3 and J is TRBJ1-2; 8 positions agree with TRBD1. Germline lookup yields CDR1 ENHRY and CDR2 SYGVKD. Unmatched junction bases numbered 1, after V lost 2 bases and J lost 2 bases. CDR3 length: 14 residues. CDR3 in DNA: TGTGCCATCAGTGAGGGGGACAGGAACTATGGCTACACCTTC. This sequence encodes CAISEGDRNYGYTF.

The chain uses TRBV9 and TRBJ1-1; 7 nucleotides match TRBD1. Germline CDR1 is SGDLS and CDR2 is YYNGEE. This CDR3 spans 15 amino acids. The V and J ends lost 2 bases and 0 bases, in that order; junction bases with no gene match: 4. The CDR3 protein is CASSVGQTMNTEAFF. CDR3 in DNA: TGTGCCAGCAGCGTGGGACAGACCATGAACACTGAAGCTTTCTTT.

This clonotype was observed a few times. The J gene is TRBJ1-5, the V gene TRBV6-1, with D uncertain. Germline V gives CDR1 MNHNS, CDR2 SASEGT. The CDR3 is made up of 14 amino acids. Trimming removed 1 base from V and 6 bases from J, with 10 bases in between. In nucleotides, the CDR3 is TGTGCCAGCAGTGAAGGGGGTACGGGTCAGCCCCAGCATTTT. Protein product: CASSEGGTGQPQHF.